This T cell receptor (beta chain) was identified during a study of a mutant IDH1 vaccine in newly diagnosed glioma. Study summary: Scheduled for weeks 1, 3, 5, 7, 11, 15, 19 and 23, eight vaccinations were given to patients. Vaccine administration was initiated 4-6 weeks following radiotherapy alone, or with temozolomide cycles. Beforehand, treatment had been radiotherapy, temozolomide, or both; the majority received both.

TCRdb's copy holds only in-frame clones and misses some; the assay was immunoSEQ multiplex PCR. The data show around 62,000 clones, around 89% seen once. This CDR3 is 17 amino acids long. Germline lookup yields CDR1 LNHNV and CDR2 YYDKDF (reference sequence). Trimming took 3 bases from V and 2 from J, leaving 19 bases between them. Of note for this clone: Its antigen is as yet unknown.

Findings and caveats of the study: Among all patients, vaccine-induced immune responses occurred in around 94%.

The time point is: week 11, during vaccination. With topical imiquimod, each dose of the vaccine consisted of 300 ug of mutant IDH1 20-mer peptide. The genes are TRBV15 and TRBJ1-1, with D maybe TRBD1 (6 bases). The receptor was isolated from a man aged 40-49 years with glioma. The input for sequencing was PBMCs, taken from a glioma patient whose treatment included an IDH1 peptide vaccine. CDR3 amino acids: CATSSPGTDSFNTEAFF. The CDR3 DNA sequence: TGTGCCACCAGCAGCCCCGGAACGGACAGTTTCAACACTGAAGCTTTCTTT.